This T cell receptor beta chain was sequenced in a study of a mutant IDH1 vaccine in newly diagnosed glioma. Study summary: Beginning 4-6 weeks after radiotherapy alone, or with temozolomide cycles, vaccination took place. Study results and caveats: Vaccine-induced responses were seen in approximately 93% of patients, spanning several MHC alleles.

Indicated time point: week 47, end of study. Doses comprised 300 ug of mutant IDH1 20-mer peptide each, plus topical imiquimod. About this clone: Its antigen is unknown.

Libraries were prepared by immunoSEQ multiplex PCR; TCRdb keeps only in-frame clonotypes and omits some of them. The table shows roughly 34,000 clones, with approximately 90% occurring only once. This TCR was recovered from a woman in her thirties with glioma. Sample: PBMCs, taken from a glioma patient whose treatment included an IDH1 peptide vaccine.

CDR3 residues: CASRKGLTEAFF. The CDR3 DNA reads as TGTGCCAGCAGAAAGGGCCTCACTGAAGCTTTCTTT. The chain has TRBV2 and TRBJ1-1; D not resolved. The CDR3 has 12 amino acids. CDR1 and CDR2 (germline): SNHLY, FYNNEI. V was trimmed by 6 bases and J by 4 bases, leaving 9 bases between them.